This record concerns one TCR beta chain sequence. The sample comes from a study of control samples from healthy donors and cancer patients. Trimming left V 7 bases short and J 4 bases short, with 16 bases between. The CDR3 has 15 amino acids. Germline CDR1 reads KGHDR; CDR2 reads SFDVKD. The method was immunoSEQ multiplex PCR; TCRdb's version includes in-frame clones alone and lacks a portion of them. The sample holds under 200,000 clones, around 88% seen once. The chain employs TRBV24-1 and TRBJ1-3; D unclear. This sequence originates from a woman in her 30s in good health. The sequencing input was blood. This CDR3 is CATSPGRAGGNTIYF. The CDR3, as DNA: TGTGCCACCAGCCCAGGTAGGGCTGGGGGAAACACCATATATTTT.